This is a list of T cell receptor beta chains from one sample in a study of naive and memory T cell subsets. TCRdb analysed the UMI-ligation and nested PCR reads with MiXCR anew, one entry per CDR3 protein. This table has 120,000 to 150,000 distinct CDR3 sequences, about 15% appearing once. The specimen was naive CD4+ T cells from blood. These receptors all stem from a human donor in good health. Each CDR3 is given with its conserved first and last residue. Fields, in order: CDR3 length, V gene, J gene, CDR3 protein.

15	TRBV10-3	TRBJ2-1	CAISVTSGSPDEQFF
15	TRBV20-1	TRBJ1-5	CSARDESGPNQPQHF
15	TRBV11-3	TRBJ2-2	CASSSRTLNTGELFF
13	TRBV30	TRBJ1-2	CAWSVRKGHGYTF
13	TRBV18	TRBJ2-7	CASSLSETYEQYF
12	TRBV5-4	TRBJ2-1	CASSTISNEQFF
15	TRBV4-2	TRBJ2-1	CASSQVWAGYNEQFF
13	TRBV5-1	TRBJ2-7	CASSLGFNYEQYF
13	TRBV28	TRBJ1-2	CASRHGQAYGYTF
13	TRBV5-4	TRBJ2-7	CASSPGVRVEQYF
15	TRBV3-1	TRBJ2-3	CASSPRDRVGDTQYF
15	TRBV6-5	TRBJ1-3	CASSFDRDSGNTIYF
12	TRBV6-2/TRBV6-3	TRBJ2-7	CASRTDSYEQYF
14	TRBV12-3/TRBV12-4	TRBJ2-3	CASRAGTSQDTQYF
13	TRBV4-1	TRBJ1-2	CASSPPTSYGYTF
15	TRBV11-3	TRBJ2-1	CASSSEATSGIEQFF
16	TRBV5-1	TRBJ2-1	CASSLDSGPSYNEQFF
15	TRBV10-3	TRBJ2-3	CAIRLAGGGTDTQYF
16	TRBV18	TRBJ2-3	CASSRTRLGGTDTQYF
11	TRBV29-1	TRBJ2-5	CSVELLETQYF
16	TRBV7-6	TRBJ1-1	CASSWVLRDRPRGAFF
16	TRBV7-2	TRBJ2-3	CASSPRFVRGADTQYF
14	TRBV11-2	TRBJ2-1	CASSLEGLGREQFF
14	TRBV12-3/TRBV12-4	TRBJ2-7	CASSVRGGSHEQYF
12	TRBV9	TRBJ2-7	CARYFSGDEQYF
17	TRBV10-3	TRBJ2-7	CAISGGGFSGSSYEQYF
18	TRBV4-1	TRBJ2-3	CASSQGGRIWKELGTQYF
17	TRBV18	TRBJ2-1	CASSLRSGLVAYNEQFF
14	TRBV5-1	TRBJ1-1	CASSVDGDREMAFF
13	TRBV6-5	TRBJ2-5	CASSGGYQETQYF
15	TRBV18	TRBJ2-3	CASSPLRASTDTQYF
14	TRBV18	TRBJ2-3	CASSPSSGRNTQYF
16	TRBV12-3/TRBV12-4	TRBJ1-1	CASSLRGGVFLPEAFF
13	TRBV29-1	TRBJ1-1	CSAQGALNTEAFF
13	TRBV11-2	TRBJ1-1	CASSLRGVAGAFF
16	TRBV3-1	TRBJ2-1	CASSQDLPAAVNEQFF
16	TRBV5-1	TRBJ2-1	CASSLLGATNYNEQFF
14	TRBV20-1	TRBJ2-1	CSAVGLAGVLEQFF
14	TRBV28	TRBJ2-3	CATRPGVSTDTQYF
14	TRBV4-2	TRBJ2-3	CASSQGLAGDTQYF
13	TRBV18	TRBJ1-1	CASSPVMNTEAFF
15	TRBV6-5	TRBJ2-7	CASSGPGTSENEQYF
13	TRBV30	TRBJ2-3	CAWTLAGADTQYF
14	TRBV10-3	TRBJ2-1	CATDAESPPHEQFF
17	TRBV11-2	TRBJ2-2	CASSQRRGLRNTGELFF
15	TRBV5-4	TRBJ2-1	CASSPNLDRVHEQFF
11	TRBV7-9	TRBJ2-7	CASSRVNEQYF
13	TRBV29-1	TRBJ1-1	CSVEGPLNTEAFF
15	TRBV7-2	TRBJ2-4	CASSPRRPIEDIQYF
15	TRBV28	TRBJ2-7	CASSLTSGVSYEQYF
17	TRBV7-8	TRBJ2-7	CASSLFPGLEHSYEQYF
18	TRBV4-2	TRBJ2-3	CASSQFPPGGKDPDTQYF
14	TRBV5-5	TRBJ1-5	CASSLAGVDQPQHF
14	TRBV18	TRBJ2-5	CANSPSGRGETQYF
14	TRBV7-2	TRBJ2-5	CASSLREEGVTQYF
15	TRBV27	TRBJ2-5	CASSTYREGKETQYF
13	TRBV5-1	TRBJ2-3	CASSLDRAGTQYF